The source of this TCR beta chain is a study of shared clonotypes between healthy human individuals (dated by TCRdb to the early 2020s). Broadly, across the study: Two women and a few men aged 18 to 49 years were included in the cohort. Blood TCR repertoires of roughly five healthy adults were deeply sequenced to estimate repertoire size and the extent of clonotype sharing between individuals. Leukapheresis yielded between about 0.85 and 9.5 billion PBMCs per donor. For each donor, CD4 naive and CD4 memory were each given three plates, CD8 naive was given two plates, and CD8 memory was given one plate. Different laboratories and diverse techniques were used to prepare libraries and sequence TCR repertoires, to increase sequencing depth and limit assay-specific biases. The study at large found these results: Compared with non-shared clonotypes, clonotypes shared by all four sorted-subset donors had higher generation probabilities. Pairwise subsampling led to the expectation that sequencing depth would affect the degree of clonotype sharing among donors. When a handful of donors were compared, the shared fraction of clonotypes was about 5% for naive CD4, around 4% for naive CD8, about 2.4% for memory CD4, and 0.4% for memory CD8. The small number of donors limited the genetic and exposure-history diversity represented. Larger estimated clonotype richness was generally found for naive subsets than for memory subsets. Incomplete sequencing was indicated by rarefaction of sorted-subset datasets, despite the large sequencing depth. Sampling was restricted to blood, and TCR repertoires in tissues likely differ from the TCR repertoires found in blood.

TCR CDR3 regions were amplified from genomic DNA by multiplex PCR using the deep immunoSEQ assay. Extracted genomic DNA from each cell subset was spread evenly across all wells of several immunoSEQ 96-well plates, with each plate serving as a replicate. For sorted subsets, approximately 0.2 ug of genomic DNA, equivalent to roughly 30,000 T cell genomes, went into each replicate PCR. Purified libraries were measured with a Qubit 3.0 fluorometer, size-checked on a Bioanalyzer 2100, and measured again with the KAPA Library Quantification kit. A separate single-read 150-cycle Illumina NextSeq 550 flow cell was used to sequence each immunoSEQ 96-well plate. The study's own analysis went as follows. Because the immunoSEQ output included only junctional sequences and no quality scores, the filtering could not be the same as the filtering used for full-length reads. Sequences were annotated with PyIR, a Python wrapper for IgBLAST v1.9, using IMGT germline references to assign V/J genes and CDR3. Reads were removed for weak V/J assignments (E-value above 1e-6), missing CDR3, stop codons, out-of-frame junctions, or ambiguous translated residues. V3J clonotypes were defined by identical inferred V gene, J gene, and CDR3 amino acid sequence. The percentage overlap between two repertoires was calculated by dividing the number of shared unique clonotypes by the size of the smaller repertoire. Richness of each repertoire was evaluated using RTK rarefaction, the Chao1 estimator, and Recon v2.1 estimates of unobserved clonotypes. For all TCRbeta clonotypes obtained by the gDNA method from a few donors, generation probabilities were computed with OLGA. Here the immuneACCESS table is served through TCRdb, limited to in-frame sequences with V and J called. Missing clones are a known gap in these copies; in checked studies unresolved V genes cover under half, and the rest lacks a known reason. V and J calls plus clone size are reproduced from that table; the DNA served to infer D and trimming. A total of roughly 100,000 clones appear in this sample, about 70% of them only once. The top ten clones comprise about 24% of the sample.

To note about this clone: Its specific antigen is unknown. Base quality data are lacking; no much larger clone is found one base away.

From a lookup of the germline V gene (reference sequence), CDR1 and CDR2 are SSHAT and FNYEAQ. From its cysteine to its phenylalanine, the CDR3 spans 13 amino acids. Only CDR3 DNA remains: 39 bases, in frame from the first base. Cut back by 5 bases and 5 bases, the V and J ends lie 12 bases apart. The donors were healthy, HIV-negative adults with no recently reported acute infections or vaccinations. Every donor was a Caucasian adult residing in Nashville, Tennessee, USA. CD8 memory samples consisted of magnetically selected CD45RO+ cells combined with CCR7-negative CD45RA+ effector memory (TemRA) cells. After blood collection by leukapheresis, PBMCs were isolated using Ficoll-Histopaque density gradient centrifugation and then cryopreserved in the vapor phase of liquid nitrogen. Analytical flow cytometry was used to check the purity and quantity of every magnetically sorted T cell population. Genomic DNA was isolated from each sorted fraction and quantified by UV absorbance on a Nanodrop 2000c.

Sequenced input: memory CD8+ T cells sorted from blood. The cell subset or site tag for this specimen amounts to: CD45RO+ cells pooled with CCR7-negative TemRA cells. This receptor chain uses TRBV7-7 and TRBJ2-5; confidence is insufficient to name the D gene. The receptor's source is a woman aged 25 to 39 in good health. CDR3 reads: CASSERLRETQYF. The DNA is TGTGCCAGCAGCGAGCGCCTCAGGGAGACCCAGTACTTC.